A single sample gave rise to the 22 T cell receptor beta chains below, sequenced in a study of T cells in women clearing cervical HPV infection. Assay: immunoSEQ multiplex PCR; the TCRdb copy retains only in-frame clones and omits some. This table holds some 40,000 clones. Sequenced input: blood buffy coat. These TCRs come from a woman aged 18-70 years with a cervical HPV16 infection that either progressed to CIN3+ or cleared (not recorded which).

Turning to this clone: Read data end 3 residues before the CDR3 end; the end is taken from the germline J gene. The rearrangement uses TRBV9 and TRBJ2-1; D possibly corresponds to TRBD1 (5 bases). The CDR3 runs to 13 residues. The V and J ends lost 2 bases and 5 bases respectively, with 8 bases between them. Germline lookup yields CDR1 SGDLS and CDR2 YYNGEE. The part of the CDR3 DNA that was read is TGTGCCAGCAGCGTCACAGGTAACAATGAG. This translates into CASSVTGNNE. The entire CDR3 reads CASSVTGNNEQFF.

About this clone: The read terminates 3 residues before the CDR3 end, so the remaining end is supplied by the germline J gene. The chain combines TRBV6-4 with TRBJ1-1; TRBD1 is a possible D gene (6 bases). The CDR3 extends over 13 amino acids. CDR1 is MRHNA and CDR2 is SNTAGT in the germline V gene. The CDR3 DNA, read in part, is TGTGCCAGCAGTGACTCGATAACAGGGGAA. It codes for CASSDSITGE. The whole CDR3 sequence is CASSDSITGEAFF.

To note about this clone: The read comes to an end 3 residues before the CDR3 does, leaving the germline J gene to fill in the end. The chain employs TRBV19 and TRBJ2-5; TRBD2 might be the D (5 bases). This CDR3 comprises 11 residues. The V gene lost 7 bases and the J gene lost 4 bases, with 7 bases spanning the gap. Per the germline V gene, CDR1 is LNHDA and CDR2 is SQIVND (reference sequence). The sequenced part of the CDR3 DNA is TGTGCCAGTAAAAGCGGAGAGACC. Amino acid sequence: CASKSGET. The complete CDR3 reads CASKSGETQYF.

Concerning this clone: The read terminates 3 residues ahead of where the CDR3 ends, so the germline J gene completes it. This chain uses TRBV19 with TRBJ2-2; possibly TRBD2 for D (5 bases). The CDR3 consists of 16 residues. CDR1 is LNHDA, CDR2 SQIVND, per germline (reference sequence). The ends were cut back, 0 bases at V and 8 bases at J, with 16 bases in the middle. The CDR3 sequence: CASSIDLQEVSGELFF. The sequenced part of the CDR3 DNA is TGTGCCAGTAGTATAGATCTCCAGGAGGTATCGGGGGAG.

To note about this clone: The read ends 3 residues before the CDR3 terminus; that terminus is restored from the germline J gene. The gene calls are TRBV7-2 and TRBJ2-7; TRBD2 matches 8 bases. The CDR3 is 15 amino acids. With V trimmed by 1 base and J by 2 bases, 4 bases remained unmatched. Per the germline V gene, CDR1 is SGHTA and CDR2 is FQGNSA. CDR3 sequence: CASSLVLAGAYEQYF. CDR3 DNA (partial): TGTGCCAGCAGCTTAGTCCTAGCGGGCGCCTACGAG.

The sequenced part of the CDR3 DNA is TGTGCCAGCAGCCCCCTCGGGACAGGGATCGAG. Translating gives CASSPLGTGIE. The CDR3 in full is CASSPLGTGIEQYF. The V gene is TRBV7-7, the J gene TRBJ2-7, with TRBD1 matching 9 bases. The read finishes 3 residues shy of the CDR3 end, and the germline J gene is used to complete it. V lost 5 bases and J lost 6; bases outside the gene matches: 8. The germline V gene encodes CDR1 SSHAT and CDR2 FNYEAQ (reference sequence). The CDR3 totals 14 residues.

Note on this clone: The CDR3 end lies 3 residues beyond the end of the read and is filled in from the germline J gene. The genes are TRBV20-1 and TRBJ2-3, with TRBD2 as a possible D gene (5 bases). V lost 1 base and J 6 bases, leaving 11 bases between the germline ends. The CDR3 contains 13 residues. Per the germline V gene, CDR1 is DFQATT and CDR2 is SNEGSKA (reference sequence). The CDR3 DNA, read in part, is TGCAGTGCTAGAGTCCCTAGCTCGGATACG. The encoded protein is CSARVPSSDT. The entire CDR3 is CSARVPSSDTQYF.

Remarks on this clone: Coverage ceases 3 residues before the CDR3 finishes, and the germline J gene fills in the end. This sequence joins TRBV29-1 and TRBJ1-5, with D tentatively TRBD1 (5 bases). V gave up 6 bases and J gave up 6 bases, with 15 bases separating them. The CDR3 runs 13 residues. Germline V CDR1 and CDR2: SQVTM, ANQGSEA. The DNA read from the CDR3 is TGCAGCGTAGATCAGGGCGCAGGTCAGCCC. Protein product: CSVDQGAGQP. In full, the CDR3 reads CSVDQGAGQPQHF.

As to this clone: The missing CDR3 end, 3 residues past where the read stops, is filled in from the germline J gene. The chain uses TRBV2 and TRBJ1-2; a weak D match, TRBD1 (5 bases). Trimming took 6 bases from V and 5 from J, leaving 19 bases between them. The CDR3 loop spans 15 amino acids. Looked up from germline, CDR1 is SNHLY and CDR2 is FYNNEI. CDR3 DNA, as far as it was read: TGTGCCAGCAGCGTCCTTGGGGGGGGGACGTATGGC. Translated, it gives CASSVLGGGTYG. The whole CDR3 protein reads CASSVLGGGTYGYTF.

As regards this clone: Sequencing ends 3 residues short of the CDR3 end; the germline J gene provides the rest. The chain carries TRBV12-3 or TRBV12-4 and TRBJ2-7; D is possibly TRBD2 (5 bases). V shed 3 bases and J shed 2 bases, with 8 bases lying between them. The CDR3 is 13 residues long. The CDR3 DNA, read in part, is TGTGCCAGCAGTTTCGGGGTAACCTACGAG. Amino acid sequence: CASSFGVTYE. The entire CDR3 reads CASSFGVTYEQYF.

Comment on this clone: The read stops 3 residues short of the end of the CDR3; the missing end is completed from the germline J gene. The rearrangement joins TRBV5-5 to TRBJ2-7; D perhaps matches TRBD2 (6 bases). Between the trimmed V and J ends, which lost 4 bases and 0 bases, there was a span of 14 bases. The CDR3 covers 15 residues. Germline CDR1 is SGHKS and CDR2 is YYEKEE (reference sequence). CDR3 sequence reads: CASSAATRVSYEQYF. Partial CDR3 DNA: TGTGCCAGCAGCGCGGCGACTAGGGTCTCCTACGAG.

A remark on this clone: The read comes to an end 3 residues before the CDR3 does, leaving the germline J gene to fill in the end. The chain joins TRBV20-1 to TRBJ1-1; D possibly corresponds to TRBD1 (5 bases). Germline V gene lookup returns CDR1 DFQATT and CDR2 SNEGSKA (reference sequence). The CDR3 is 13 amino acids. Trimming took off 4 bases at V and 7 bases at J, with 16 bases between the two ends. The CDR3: CSATRRGPREAFF. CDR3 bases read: TGCAGTGCTACGCGGCGGGGCCCACGTGAA.

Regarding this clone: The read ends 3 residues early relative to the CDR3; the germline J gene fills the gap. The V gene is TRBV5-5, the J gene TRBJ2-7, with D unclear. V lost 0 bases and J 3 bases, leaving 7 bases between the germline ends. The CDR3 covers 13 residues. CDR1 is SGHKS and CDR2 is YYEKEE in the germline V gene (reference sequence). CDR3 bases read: TGTGCCAGCAGCTTGGTGAGAGGCTACGAG. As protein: CASSLVRGYE. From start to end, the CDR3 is CASSLVRGYEQYF.

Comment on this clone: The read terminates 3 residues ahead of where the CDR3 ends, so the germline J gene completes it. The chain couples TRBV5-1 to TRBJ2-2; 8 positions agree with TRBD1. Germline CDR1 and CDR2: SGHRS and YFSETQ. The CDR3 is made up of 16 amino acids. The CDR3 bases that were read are TGCGCCAGCAGCTCAGGGGGGACAGGAGATAATTCACCG. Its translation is CASSSGGTGDNSP. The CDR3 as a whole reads CASSSGGTGDNSPLFF.

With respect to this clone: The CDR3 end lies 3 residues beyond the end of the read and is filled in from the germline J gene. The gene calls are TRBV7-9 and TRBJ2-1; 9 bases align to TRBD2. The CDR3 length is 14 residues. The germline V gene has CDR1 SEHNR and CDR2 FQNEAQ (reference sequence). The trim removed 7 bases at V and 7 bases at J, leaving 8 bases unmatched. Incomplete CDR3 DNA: TGTGCCAGCAATCTGGGGGGACTAGCAAATGAG. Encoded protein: CASNLGGLANE. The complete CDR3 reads CASNLGGLANEQFF.

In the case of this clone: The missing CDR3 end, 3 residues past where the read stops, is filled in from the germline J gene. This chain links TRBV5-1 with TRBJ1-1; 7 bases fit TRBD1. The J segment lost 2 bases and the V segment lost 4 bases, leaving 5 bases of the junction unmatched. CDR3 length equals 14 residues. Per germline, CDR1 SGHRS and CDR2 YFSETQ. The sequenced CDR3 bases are TGCGCCAGCAGCACCCAGGGGGGCAACACTGAA. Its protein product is CASSTQGGNTE. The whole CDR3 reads CASSTQGGNTEAFF.

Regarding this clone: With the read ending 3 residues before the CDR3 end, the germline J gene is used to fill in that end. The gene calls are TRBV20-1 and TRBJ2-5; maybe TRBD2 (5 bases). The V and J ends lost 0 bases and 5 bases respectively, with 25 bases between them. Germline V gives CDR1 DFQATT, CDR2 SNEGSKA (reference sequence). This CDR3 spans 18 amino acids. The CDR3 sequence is CSARDPLQPVTSSETQYF. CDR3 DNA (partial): TGCAGTGCTAGAGATCCCTTGCAACCGGTAACTAGTTCCGAGACC.

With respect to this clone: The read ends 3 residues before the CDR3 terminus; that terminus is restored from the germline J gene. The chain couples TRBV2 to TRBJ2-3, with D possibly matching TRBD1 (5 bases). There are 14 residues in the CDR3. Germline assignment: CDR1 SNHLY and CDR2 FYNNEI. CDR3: CASSVRQTQETQYF. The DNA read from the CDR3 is TGTGCCAGCAGTGTCAGACAGACCCAAGAGACG. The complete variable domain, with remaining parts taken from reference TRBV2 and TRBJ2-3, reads EPEVTQTPSHQVTQMGQEVILRCVPISNHLYFYWYRQILGQKVEFLVSFYNNEISEKSEIFDDQFSVERPDGSNFTLKIRSTKLEDSAMYFCASSVRQTQETQYFGPGTRLTVL.

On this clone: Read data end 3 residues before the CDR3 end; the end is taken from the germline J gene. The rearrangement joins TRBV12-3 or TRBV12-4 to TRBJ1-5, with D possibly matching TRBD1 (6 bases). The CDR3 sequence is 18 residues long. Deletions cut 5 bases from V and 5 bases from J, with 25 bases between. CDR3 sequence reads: CASSGTPLGTYGDQPQHF. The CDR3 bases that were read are TGTGCCAGCAGTGGAACTCCCTTAGGGACATACGGGGATCAGCCC.

The covered CDR3 bases are TGTGCCAGCAGCTTGGTTCAGGGCACAGATACG. This sequence encodes CASSLVQGTDT. The CDR3 as a whole reads CASSLVQGTDTQYF. The rearrangement uses TRBV5-4 and TRBJ2-3, with D uncertain. The CDR3 end lies 3 residues beyond the end of the read and is filled in from the germline J gene. The CDR3 spans 14 residues. CDR1 and CDR2 (germline): SGHNT, YYREEE (reference sequence). V was shortened by 0 bases and J by 1 base, with 6 bases between the two germline ends.

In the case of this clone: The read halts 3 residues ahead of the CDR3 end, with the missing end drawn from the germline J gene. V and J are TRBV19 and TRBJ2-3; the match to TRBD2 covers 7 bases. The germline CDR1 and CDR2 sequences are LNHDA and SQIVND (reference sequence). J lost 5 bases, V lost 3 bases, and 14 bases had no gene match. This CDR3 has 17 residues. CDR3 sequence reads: CASSISGSGNRLDTQYF. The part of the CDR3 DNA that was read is TGTGCCAGTAGTATCTCTGGAAGCGGGAATAGGTTAGATACG.

CDR3 DNA, as far as it was read: TGTGCCAGCCGGGGGCAGGGGGTTCGGCAGCCC. Translated: CASRGQGVRQP. The full-length CDR3 reads as CASRGQGVRQPQHF. This chain joins TRBV10-3 and TRBJ1-5; 7 positions match TRBD1. Read coverage stops 3 residues before the CDR3 terminus; the germline J gene supplies the remainder. The junction had 13 bases not matched to a gene; V was cut back by 10 bases and J by 7 bases. Per germline, CDR1 ENHRY and CDR2 SYGVKD. This CDR3 has 14 residues.